The 10 T cell receptor beta chains below were found in one sample sequenced in a study of shared clonotypes between healthy human individuals. Produced via immunoSEQ multiplex PCR; TCRdb's table is partial and in-frame only. The sample contains 1 million to 1.2 million clones, 60% to 80% of which appear only once. The sequenced sample consisted of memory CD4+ T cells from PBMCs. The subset: CD45RA-negative fraction. Receptors originate from a man between 18 and 35 years old in good health. Some clones in this sample may be carry-over from other donors' samples.

The chain combines TRBV6-1 with TRBJ1-3; 9 nucleotides line up with TRBD1. This CDR3 comprises 18 residues. The V and J ends lost 4 bases and 0 bases, in that order; junction bases with no gene match: 10. The germline V gene encodes CDR1 MNHNS and CDR2 SASEGT. CDR3 in amino acids: CASSAPWDRAVSGNTIYF. In DNA, the CDR3 is TGTGCCAGCAGTGCCCCTTGGGACAGGGCCGTCTCTGGAAACACCATATATTTT.

This clone is a singleton in its sample. The rearrangement links TRBV5-1 to TRBJ2-1; 7 positions agree with TRBD2. The CDR3 runs to 13 residues. The germline V gene has CDR1 SGHRS and CDR2 YFSETQ. V dropped 5 bases and J dropped 4; count of bases not matched to a gene: 3. CDR3 bases: TGCGCCAGCAGTATAGCGGGTTACAATGAGCAGTTCTTC. Residues: CASSIAGYNEQFF.

This clone turned up a few times. This rearrangement joins TRBV6-1 to TRBJ2-7; tentative D call: TRBD1 (6 bases). Looked up from germline, CDR1 is MNHNS and CDR2 is SASEGT. The CDR3 totals 15 residues. V was pared by 7 bases and J by 5 bases, with 21 bases between. CDR3 nucleotides: TGTGCCAGCACCTTCCAACAGGGAATGGGAGACGAGCAGTACTTC. Its protein is CASTFQQGMGDEQYF.

A single count supports this clone. The chain joins TRBV14 to TRBJ2-3; no firm D call. The CDR3 spans 14 residues. V was cut by 9 bases and J by 0 bases, with 13 bases left in between. CDR1 and CDR2 (germline): SGHDN, FVKESK. The CDR3 loop reads CASRSSSSTDTQYF. The CDR3, as DNA: TGTGCCAGTCGGTCCTCGTCTAGCACAGATACGCAGTATTTT.

V usage is TRBV6-1 and J usage is TRBJ2-7; TRBD1 matches at 11 bases. This CDR3 is built from 15 residues. The V gene's germline CDR1 is MNHNS and CDR2 SASEGT. V shed 5 bases, J shed 1 base, and the junction held 4 bases outside the gene matches. CDR3 coding DNA: TGTGCCAGCAGTCGGACAGGGGGCCGTTCCTACGAGCAGTACTTC. Protein sequence: CASSRTGGRSYEQYF.

The chain recombines TRBV20-1 with TRBJ2-7; D gene ambiguous. Germline V lookup: CDR1 DFQATT, CDR2 SNEGSKA (reference sequence). Trimming left V 5 bases short and J 6 bases short, with 11 bases between. The CDR3 sequence is 11 residues long. Here the CDR3 reads CSAGPAGEQYF. The CDR3 DNA follows: TGCAGTGCTGGACCCGCAGGCGAGCAGTACTTC.

V usage is TRBV6-1 and J usage is TRBJ1-4; no clear D. The CDR3 sequence is 15 residues long. CDR1 and CDR2 (germline): MNHNS, SASEGT. Between the trimmed V and J ends, which lost 0 bases and 5 bases, there was a span of 10 bases. CDR3: CASSEANRINEKLFF. CDR3 nucleotides: TGTGCCAGCAGTGAAGCGAACAGAATCAATGAAAAACTGTTTTTT.

The chain uses TRBV28 and TRBJ1-3, with TRBD1 as a possible D gene (5 bases). Trimming removed 1 base from V and 2 bases from J, with 9 bases in between. CDR1 and CDR2 (germline): MDHEN, SYDVKM. The CDR3 runs to 15 residues. Here the CDR3 DNA reads TGTGCCAGCAGTTTATCTCCAGGGACTGGAAACACCATATATTTT. It is translated as CASSLSPGTGNTIYF.

This clone was counted only a few times. This sequence joins TRBV12-5 and TRBJ1-2; 8 nucleotides agree with TRBD1. Germline assignment: CDR1 LGHNT and CDR2 FRNRAP. This CDR3 spans 14 amino acids. V shed 4 bases, J shed 3 bases, and the junction held 4 bases outside the gene matches. The CDR3 nucleotides read TGTGCTAGTGGTTCCTCAGGGGGCCACTATGGCTACACCTTC. This encodes CASGSSGGHYGYTF.

The rearrangement joins TRBV5-1 to TRBJ2-2, with unresolved D. This CDR3 comprises 15 residues. CDR1 is SGHRS and CDR2 is YFSETQ in the germline V gene. V was shortened by 6 bases and J by 4 bases, with 16 bases between the two germline ends. DNA for the CDR3: TGCGCCAGCACCCAAAGACACTGGAGCACCGGGGAGCTGTTTTTT. Protein sequence: CASTQRHWSTGELFF.